This T cell receptor (delta chain) was identified in a study of γδ T cells in repeated Plasmodium falciparum infection (dated by TCRdb to about 2021). For context, the study as a whole: In the natural-infection arm, Malian children exposed to intense seasonal malaria transmission were enrolled and compared against age and gender matched Australian children. The gammadelta TCR repertoires from Mali were analysed in two ways: cross-sectionally during periods with no transmission, and longitudinally across episodes of acute febrile malaria. Samples from controlled-infection subjects were taken at baseline, right before selected infections, and 21 days after each infection. Using both natural infection in Mali and controlled human malaria infection, the study looked at the way repeated Plasmodium falciparum infection shapes the human gammadelta T cell repertoire. Four controlled human malaria infections were administered to about five malaria-naive U.S. adults over around 640 days by bites from P. falciparum NF54-infected Anopheles stephensi mosquitoes. Study-wide conclusions, independent of this receptor: Vdelta2-negative gammadelta TCR repertoires from Malian children appeared more clonally expanded, less diverse and less shared than those of Australian children. Generalizability was limited because the Malian cohort was drawn from a small rural village of predominantly one ethnic group. Vgamma9/Vdelta2+ TCR repertoires showed a highly stable polyclonal repertoire over time and infection, with many inter-individual overlapping TCRgamma sequences. Repeated controlled infections appeared to drive waves of new clonotype selection in Vdelta2-negative, largely Vdelta1+, gammadelta TCR repertoires. Because the controlled-infection cohort was small, analysis of inter-individual variability in gammadelta T cell responses was limited.

V is clipped by 0 bases and J by 0 bases, and the sequence between their germline boundaries is 10 bases long. The CDR3, cysteine through phenylalanine, is 15 amino acids long. The DNA shown is the 45-base CDR3, in frame from base 1. The germline V gene specifies GEAIGNYY as CDR1 and EKD as CDR2. This clone has more than one count but fewer than ten. It lacks a known antigen. The translation of this DNA and the TCRdb protein of a much larger clone differ at residue 8, probably owing to a read error; the protein shown here is translated from the DNA. Vgamma9/Vdelta2+ and Vdelta2-negative gammadelta T cell populations were flow-sorted from peripheral blood mononuclear cells for bulk TCR repertoire analysis. The library was produced with multiplex PCR. The sequencer listed for this sample is Illumina MiSeq. Both TCR gamma (TRG) and TCR delta (TRD) chains were sequenced from each sorted gammadelta T cell sample. Under the source paper's analysis protocol: The repertoire analyses drew on clonotype tree plots, the accumulated frequency of the top 20 clonotypes, and diversity index (DI) and D75 metrics. TCRdb processed the public reads again with the CATT caller, after which rows with matching DNA were combined. The V and J calls were determined by TCRdb, not by the authors. The sample table holds 80,000 to 95,000 delta-chain clones, of which under 1.5% were seen once. The top ten clonotypes cover under 10% of the sample.

The V and J segments used are TRDV2 and TRDJ1; no D gene can be assigned with confidence. TCRdb carries no J gene annotation; the J gene was assigned here by matching the DNA with germline. The origin of this receptor is a pool of human donors (malaria-infected and uninfected, not separated). The specimen sequenced was gamma-delta T cells from blood. The nucleotides read TGTGCCTGTGACACCGTGGTACTCGACACCGATAAACTCATCTTT. This codes for CACDTVVLDTDKLIF.